This is a list of T cell receptor beta chains from one sample in a study of T-cell reconstitution after alpha-beta-depleted transplantation in children. MiXCR was run by TCRdb on the PCR reads, yielding one entry per CDR3 protein. The sample comprises more than 200,000 distinct CDR3 sequences, about 25% of which are singletons, and 2.6% rests with the top ten. The starting material was PBMCs, obtained before TCRalphabeta/CD19-depleted stem cell transplant. These receptors were obtained from a girl aged 2-10 years with Fanconi anemia, due to receive a stem cell transplant. The CDR3 runs from the conserved cysteine through the conserved F or W. Each record gives: V gene, clone size, J gene, CDR3 length, D gene, CDR3 DNA, CDR3 protein. A D gene is named only where the DNA matches it firmly. Only part of the rows carry a size: once, few, many, or a class if the clone is expanded.

V gene: TRBV20-1; clone size: NA; J gene: TRBJ2-3; CDR3 length: 15; D gene: TRBD1; CDR3 DNA: TGCAGTGCTACGGCATCGGGGACAGCTACAGATACGCAGTATTTT; CDR3 protein: CSATASGTATDTQYF
V gene: TRBV20-1; clone size: NA; J gene: TRBJ1-2; CDR3 length: 11; D gene: NA; CDR3 DNA: TGCAGTGCTATGTTATTTGATGGCTACACCTTC; CDR3 protein: CSAMLFDGYTF
V gene: TRBV28; clone size: NA; J gene: TRBJ1-5; CDR3 length: 17; D gene: NA; CDR3 DNA: TGTGCCAGCAGTTTTCTCGGAACTCGGACGGGCAATCAGCCCCAGCATTTT; CDR3 protein: CASSFLGTRTGNQPQHF
V gene: TRBV5-1; clone size: few; J gene: TRBJ1-1; CDR3 length: 14; D gene: TRBD1; CDR3 DNA: TGCGCCAGCAGCAGAACAACAGGGGGCACTGAAGCTTTCTTT; CDR3 protein: CASSRTTGGTEAFF
V gene: TRBV9; clone size: NA; J gene: TRBJ2-1; CDR3 length: 15; D gene: NA; CDR3 DNA: TGTGCCAGCAGCGTAGATGGGGATTCCTACAATGAGCAGTTCTTC; CDR3 protein: CASSVDGDSYNEQFF
V gene: TRBV12-3/TRBV12-4; clone size: NA; J gene: TRBJ1-6; CDR3 length: 16; D gene: NA; CDR3 DNA: TGTGCCAGCAGTTCGGGACAAACCGGGCCGGGTTCACCCCTCCACTTT; CDR3 protein: CASSSGQTGPGSPLHF
V gene: TRBV4-2; clone size: NA; J gene: TRBJ2-7; CDR3 length: 14; D gene: NA; CDR3 DNA: TGTGCCAGCAGCCAAGCGGGCGGGAATTACGAGCAGTACTTC; CDR3 protein: CASSQAGGNYEQYF
V gene: TRBV20-1; clone size: NA; J gene: TRBJ2-3; CDR3 length: 15; D gene: TRBD2; CDR3 DNA: TGCAGTCATATTCCGGGACTAGCACTCACAGATACGCAGTATTTT; CDR3 protein: CSHIPGLALTDTQYF
V gene: TRBV10-3; clone size: few; J gene: TRBJ2-7; CDR3 length: 15; D gene: TRBD2; CDR3 DNA: TGTGCCATCAGGACTCAAGCGGGAAAAGGTTACGAGCAGTACTTC; CDR3 protein: CAIRTQAGKGYEQYF
V gene: TRBV7-3; clone size: NA; J gene: TRBJ2-7; CDR3 length: 13; D gene: NA; CDR3 DNA: TGTGCCAGCAGCGAAGGCCCCACCTACGAGCAGTACTTC; CDR3 protein: CASSEGPTYEQYF
V gene: TRBV12-3/TRBV12-4; clone size: many; J gene: TRBJ2-1; CDR3 length: 18; D gene: TRBD2; CDR3 DNA: TGTGCCAGCAGTTTTCCTGAGGCGGGGGTAATTCCCTACAATGAGCAGTTCTTC; CDR3 protein: CASSFPEAGVIPYNEQFF
V gene: TRBV5-1; clone size: once; J gene: TRBJ2-1; CDR3 length: 14; D gene: NA; CDR3 DNA: TGCGCCAGCAGCTTGAGACGCGGGTACAATGAGCAGTTCTTC; CDR3 protein: CASSLRRGYNEQFF
V gene: TRBV6-5; clone size: NA; J gene: TRBJ1-1; CDR3 length: 15; D gene: NA; CDR3 DNA: TGTGCCAGCAGTTATACGCGTCTCGGGGGGCGGCGGGCTTTCTTT; CDR3 protein: CASSYTRLGGRRAFF
V gene: TRBV7-2; clone size: many; J gene: TRBJ2-7; CDR3 length: 16; D gene: TRBD2; CDR3 DNA: TGTGCCAGCAGCTTTACCTTGACTAGCGCCTCCTACGAGCAGTACTTC; CDR3 protein: CASSFTLTSASYEQYF
V gene: TRBV10-3; clone size: NA; J gene: TRBJ2-2; CDR3 length: 16; D gene: TRBD1; CDR3 DNA: TGTGCCATCAGTGAAAACAGGGGAATGGACACCGGGGAGCTGTTTTTT; CDR3 protein: CAISENRGMDTGELFF
V gene: TRBV7-3; clone size: NA; J gene: TRBJ2-1; CDR3 length: 16; D gene: NA; CDR3 DNA: TGTGCCAGCAGCTTAATGGGCGCCGACTCCTACAATGAGCAGTTCTTC; CDR3 protein: CASSLMGADSYNEQFF
V gene: TRBV3-1; clone size: NA; J gene: TRBJ2-1; CDR3 length: 13; D gene: NA; CDR3 DNA: TGTGCCAGCAGCCAAGAAAGAGGCAATGAGCAGTTCTTC; CDR3 protein: CASSQERGNEQFF
V gene: TRBV29-1; clone size: many; J gene: TRBJ2-6; CDR3 length: 13; D gene: NA; CDR3 DNA: TGCAGCGTTGCGGAATCTGGGGCCAACGTCCTGACTTTC; CDR3 protein: CSVAESGANVLTF
V gene: TRBV6-5; clone size: many; J gene: TRBJ2-1; CDR3 length: 14; D gene: TRBD1; CDR3 DNA: TGTGCCAGCAGAACGACAGGGTTAGTGAATGAGCAGTTCTTC; CDR3 protein: CASRTTGLVNEQFF
V gene: TRBV6-1; clone size: NA; J gene: TRBJ2-7; CDR3 length: 15; D gene: NA; CDR3 DNA: TGTGCCAGCAGAAACACCGGGGCGAACTCCTACGAGCAGTACTTC; CDR3 protein: CASRNTGANSYEQYF
V gene: TRBV5-4; clone size: NA; J gene: TRBJ1-5; CDR3 length: 14; D gene: NA; CDR3 DNA: TGTGCCAGCAGCAAAAGCGGACCTAATCAGCCCCAGCATTTT; CDR3 protein: CASSKSGPNQPQHF
V gene: TRBV29-1; clone size: many; J gene: TRBJ1-1; CDR3 length: 15; D gene: NA; CDR3 DNA: TGCAGCGTCCCGAGGCGGGGGGACGAAGTGACTGAAGCTTTCTTT; CDR3 protein: CSVPRRGDEVTEAFF
V gene: TRBV29-1; clone size: NA; J gene: TRBJ2-5; CDR3 length: 14; D gene: NA; CDR3 DNA: TGCAGCGTTGGTCCGGGGGCCCGGAGGGAGACCCAGTACTTC; CDR3 protein: CSVGPGARRETQYF
V gene: TRBV6-4; clone size: many; J gene: TRBJ2-7; CDR3 length: 18; D gene: TRBD2; CDR3 DNA: TGTGCCAGCAGTGACAGCCTAGCGGGGATCTTAACGGTATGCGAGCAGTACTTC; CDR3 protein: CASSDSLAGILTVCEQYF
V gene: TRBV5-1; clone size: NA; J gene: TRBJ1-1; CDR3 length: 16; D gene: TRBD1; CDR3 DNA: TGCGCCAGCAGCTTTCAGGGGGCTCGACCTAACACTGAAGCTTTCTTT; CDR3 protein: CASSFQGARPNTEAFF
V gene: TRBV7-9; clone size: few; J gene: TRBJ2-7; CDR3 length: 14; D gene: NA; CDR3 DNA: TGTGCCAGCAGCTTGCGGAGGGCCCTCTACGAGCAGTACTTC; CDR3 protein: CASSLRRALYEQYF
V gene: TRBV20-1; clone size: few; J gene: TRBJ2-7; CDR3 length: 15; D gene: TRBD2; CDR3 DNA: TGCAGTGCGTGCCAACTAGCGGGATTCTCCTACGAGCAGTACTTC; CDR3 protein: CSACQLAGFSYEQYF
V gene: TRBV12-3/TRBV12-4; clone size: many; J gene: TRBJ2-7; CDR3 length: 15; D gene: NA; CDR3 DNA: TGTGCCAGCAGTTCCCGGACTACCAGCTCCTACGAGCAGTACTTC; CDR3 protein: CASSSRTTSSYEQYF
V gene: TRBV24-1; clone size: NA; J gene: TRBJ2-5; CDR3 length: 13; D gene: NA; CDR3 DNA: TGTGCCACCAGTGTACCAGGGGAGAGGACCCAGTACTTC; CDR3 protein: CATSVPGERTQYF
V gene: TRBV20-1; clone size: NA; J gene: TRBJ2-7; CDR3 length: 14; D gene: NA; CDR3 DNA: TGCAGTGCTAGACTTTTGGGCAGCCCCTACGAGCAGTACTTC; CDR3 protein: CSARLLGSPYEQYF
V gene: TRBV6-5; clone size: many; J gene: TRBJ2-5; CDR3 length: 16; D gene: TRBD2; CDR3 DNA: TGTGCCAGCAGTTATTCCGGACTAGTTGGGCGAGAGACCCAGTACTTC; CDR3 protein: CASSYSGLVGRETQYF
V gene: TRBV29-1; clone size: few; J gene: TRBJ1-1; CDR3 length: 11; D gene: NA; CDR3 DNA: TGCAGCGTTGTTATAGGCACTGAAGCTTTCTTT; CDR3 protein: CSVVIGTEAFF
V gene: TRBV7-6; clone size: NA; J gene: TRBJ2-2; CDR3 length: 11; D gene: NA; CDR3 DNA: TGTGCCAGCAGCCCAATTCTGGAGCTGTTTTTT; CDR3 protein: CASSPILELFF
V gene: TRBV7-9; clone size: NA; J gene: TRBJ2-5; CDR3 length: 12; D gene: NA; CDR3 DNA: TGTGCCAGCACCGTGGGGGTCGAGACCCAGTACTTC; CDR3 protein: CASTVGVETQYF
V gene: TRBV5-1; clone size: NA; J gene: TRBJ1-2; CDR3 length: 15; D gene: TRBD1; CDR3 DNA: TGCGCCAGCAGCTTGAGGCAGGGGGCTTTCTATGGCTACACCTTC; CDR3 protein: CASSLRQGAFYGYTF
V gene: TRBV20-1; clone size: many; J gene: TRBJ1-1; CDR3 length: 13; D gene: TRBD1; CDR3 DNA: TGCAGTGCCCCTGGGACAGTGAACACTGAAGCTTTCTTT; CDR3 protein: CSAPGTVNTEAFF
V gene: TRBV27; clone size: many; J gene: TRBJ2-7; CDR3 length: 15; D gene: TRBD1; CDR3 DNA: TGTGCCAGCAGTTTGACAGGGGGGACCTCCTACGAGCAGTACTTC; CDR3 protein: CASSLTGGTSYEQYF
V gene: TRBV29-1; clone size: many; J gene: TRBJ1-4; CDR3 length: 14; D gene: NA; CDR3 DNA: TGCAGCGTTCCCTCCGGGCCCTTTAATGAAAAACTGTTTTTT; CDR3 protein: CSVPSGPFNEKLFF
V gene: TRBV28; clone size: few; J gene: TRBJ2-7; CDR3 length: 11; D gene: NA; CDR3 DNA: TGTGCCAGCGTCGGGCCCTACGAGCAGTACTTC; CDR3 protein: CASVGPYEQYF
V gene: TRBV20-1; clone size: NA; J gene: TRBJ2-3; CDR3 length: 14; D gene: TRBD1; CDR3 DNA: TGCAGTGCAGCCGGGACAGTCAACACAGATACGCAGTATTTT; CDR3 protein: CSAAGTVNTDTQYF
V gene: TRBV20-1; clone size: once; J gene: TRBJ2-1; CDR3 length: 17; D gene: NA; CDR3 DNA: TGCAGTGCTAGAGATCCGGAGAAAGTGGTGGTCAGCAATGAGCAGTTCTTC; CDR3 protein: CSARDPEKVVVSNEQFF
V gene: TRBV21-1; clone size: NA; J gene: TRBJ2-4; CDR3 length: 20; D gene: NA; CDR3 DNA: TGTGCCAGCAGCAAAAGTCAAAGGGACTCAGTTTACTTAGCCAAAAACATTCAGTACTTC; CDR3 protein: CASSKSQRDSVYLAKNIQYF
V gene: TRBV28; clone size: NA; J gene: TRBJ2-7; CDR3 length: 12; D gene: NA; CDR3 DNA: TGTGCCAGCAGTTTAGCTAGTGGCGAGCAGTACTTC; CDR3 protein: CASSLASGEQYF
V gene: TRBV7-6; clone size: NA; J gene: TRBJ2-5; CDR3 length: 15; D gene: TRBD1; CDR3 DNA: TGTGCCAGCAGCCCCCGACAGGGGGAGGAAGAGACCCAGTACTTC; CDR3 protein: CASSPRQGEEETQYF
V gene: TRBV7-2; clone size: NA; J gene: TRBJ1-1; CDR3 length: 13; D gene: NA; CDR3 DNA: TGTGCCAGCAGCCTAACACGGGGCACTGAAGCTTTCTTT; CDR3 protein: CASSLTRGTEAFF